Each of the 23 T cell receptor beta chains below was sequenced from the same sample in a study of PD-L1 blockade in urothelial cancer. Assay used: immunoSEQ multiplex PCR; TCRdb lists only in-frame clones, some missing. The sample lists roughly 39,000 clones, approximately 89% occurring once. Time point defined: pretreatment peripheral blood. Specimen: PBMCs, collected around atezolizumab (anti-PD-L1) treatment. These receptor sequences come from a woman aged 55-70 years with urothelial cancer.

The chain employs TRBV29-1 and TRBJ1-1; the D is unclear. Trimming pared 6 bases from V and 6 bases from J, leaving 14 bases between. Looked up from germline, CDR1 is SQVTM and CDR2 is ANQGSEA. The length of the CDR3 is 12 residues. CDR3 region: CSVVVFNAEAFF. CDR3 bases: TGCAGCGTCGTAGTATTCAACGCTGAAGCTTTCTTT.

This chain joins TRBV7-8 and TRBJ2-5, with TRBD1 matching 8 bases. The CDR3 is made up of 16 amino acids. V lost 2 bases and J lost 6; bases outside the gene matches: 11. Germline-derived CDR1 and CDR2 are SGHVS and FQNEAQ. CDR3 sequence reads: CASSLKTGGIGKTQYF. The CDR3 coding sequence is TGTGCCAGCAGCTTAAAAACAGGGGGGATTGGGAAGACCCAGTACTTC.

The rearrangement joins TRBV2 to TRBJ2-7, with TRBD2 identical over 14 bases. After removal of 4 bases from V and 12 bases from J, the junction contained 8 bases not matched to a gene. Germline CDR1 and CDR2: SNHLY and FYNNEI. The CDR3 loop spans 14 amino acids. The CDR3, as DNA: TGTGCCAGCAGTGGGTCCGGGACTAGCGGGAGTAGGTACTTC. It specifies CASSGSGTSGSRYF. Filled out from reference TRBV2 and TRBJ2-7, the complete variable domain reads EPEVTQTPSHQVTQMGQEVILRCVPISNHLYFYWYRQILGQKVEFLVSFYNNEISEKSEIFDDQFSVERPDGSNFTLKIRSTKLEDSAMYFCASSGSGTSGSRYFGPGTRLTVT.

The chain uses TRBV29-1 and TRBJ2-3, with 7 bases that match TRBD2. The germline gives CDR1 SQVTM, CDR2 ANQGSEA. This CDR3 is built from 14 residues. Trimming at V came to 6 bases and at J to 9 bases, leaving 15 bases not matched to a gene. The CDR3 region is CSVPGQRDSITQYF. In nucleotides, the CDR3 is TGCAGCGTCCCGGGCCAGCGGGACTCTATCACGCAGTATTTT.

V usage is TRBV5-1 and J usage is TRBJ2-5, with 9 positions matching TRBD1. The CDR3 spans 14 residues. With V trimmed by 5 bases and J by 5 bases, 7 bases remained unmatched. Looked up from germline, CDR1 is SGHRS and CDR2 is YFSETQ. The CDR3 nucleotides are TGCGCCAGCAGTTTCTCCGGGACAGGGGAGACCCAGTACTTC. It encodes CASSFSGTGETQYF.

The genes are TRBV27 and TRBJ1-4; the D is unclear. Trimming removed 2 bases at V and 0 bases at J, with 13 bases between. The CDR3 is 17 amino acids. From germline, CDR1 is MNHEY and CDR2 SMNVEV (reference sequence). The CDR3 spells CASSLRSGPATNEKLFF. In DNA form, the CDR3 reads TGTGCCAGCAGTTTACGGTCAGGTCCTGCAACTAATGAAAAACTGTTTTTT.

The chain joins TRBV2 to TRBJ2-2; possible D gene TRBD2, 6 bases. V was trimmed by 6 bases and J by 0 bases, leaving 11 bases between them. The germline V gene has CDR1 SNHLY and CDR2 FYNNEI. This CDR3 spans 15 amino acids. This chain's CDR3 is CASRTGGANTGELFF. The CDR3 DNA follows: TGTGCCAGCAGAACCGGAGGGGCGAACACCGGGGAGCTGTTTTTT. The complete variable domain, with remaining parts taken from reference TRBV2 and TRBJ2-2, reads EPEVTQTPSHQVTQMGQEVILRCVPISNHLYFYWYRQILGQKVEFLVSFYNNEISEKSEIFDDQFSVERPDGSNFTLKIRSTKLEDSAMYFCASRTGGANTGELFFGEGSRLTVL.

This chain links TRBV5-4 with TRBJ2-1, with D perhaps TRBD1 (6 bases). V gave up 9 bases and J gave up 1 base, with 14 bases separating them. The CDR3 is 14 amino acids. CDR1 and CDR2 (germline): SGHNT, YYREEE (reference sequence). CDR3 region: CAMTSQGSYNEQFF. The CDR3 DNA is TGTGCCATGACGTCGCAGGGGTCCTACAATGAGCAGTTCTTC.

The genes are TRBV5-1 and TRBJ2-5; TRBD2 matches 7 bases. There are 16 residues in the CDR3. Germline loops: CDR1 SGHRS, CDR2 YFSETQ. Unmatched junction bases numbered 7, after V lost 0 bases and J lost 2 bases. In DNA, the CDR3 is TGCGCCAGCAGCTTGGTTGCGGGAGTGCGGCAAGAGACCCAGTACTTC. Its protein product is CASSLVAGVRQETQYF.

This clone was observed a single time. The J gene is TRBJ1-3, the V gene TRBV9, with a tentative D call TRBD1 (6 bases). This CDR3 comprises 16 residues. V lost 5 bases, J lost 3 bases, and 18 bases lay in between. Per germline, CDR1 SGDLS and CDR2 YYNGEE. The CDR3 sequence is CASSTRDTGFGNTIYF. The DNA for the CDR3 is TGTGCCAGCAGTACCCGGGACACCGGATTTGGAAACACCATATATTTT.

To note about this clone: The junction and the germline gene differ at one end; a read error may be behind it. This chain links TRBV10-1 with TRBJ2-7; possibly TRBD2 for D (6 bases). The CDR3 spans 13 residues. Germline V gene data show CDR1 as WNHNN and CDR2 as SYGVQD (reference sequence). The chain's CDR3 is CASSSYPTGTQIF. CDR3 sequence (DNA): TGCGCCAGCAGTTCTTACCCCACCGGGACTCAGATTTTC.

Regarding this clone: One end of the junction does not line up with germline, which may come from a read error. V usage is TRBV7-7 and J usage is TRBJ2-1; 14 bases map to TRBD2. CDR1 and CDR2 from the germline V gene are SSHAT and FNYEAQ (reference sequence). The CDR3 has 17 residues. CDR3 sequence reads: CASSPGLAGAVYNEQFF. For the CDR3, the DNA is TGTGCTAGCAGCCCGGGACTAGCGGGAGCAGTCTACAATGAGCAGTTCTTC. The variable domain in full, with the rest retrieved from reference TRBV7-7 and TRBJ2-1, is GAGVSQSPRYKVTKRGQDVTLRCDPISSHATLYWYQQALGQGPEFLTYFNYEAQPDKSGLPSDRFSAERPEGSISTLTIQRTEQRDSAMYRCASSPGLAGAVYNEQFFGPGTRLTVL.

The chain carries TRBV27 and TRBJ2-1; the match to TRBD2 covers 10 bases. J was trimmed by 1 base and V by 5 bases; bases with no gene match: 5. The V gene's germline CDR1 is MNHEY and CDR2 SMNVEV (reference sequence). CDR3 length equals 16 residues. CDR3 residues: CASSVSGRTSYNEQFF. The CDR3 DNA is TGTGCCAGCAGTGTTAGCGGGAGGACATCCTACAATGAGCAGTTCTTC.

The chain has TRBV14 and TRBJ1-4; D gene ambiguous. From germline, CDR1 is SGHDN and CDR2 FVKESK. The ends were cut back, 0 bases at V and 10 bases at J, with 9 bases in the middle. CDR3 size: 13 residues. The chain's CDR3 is CASSQDRAVKLFF. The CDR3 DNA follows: TGTGCCAGCAGCCAAGATCGAGCGGTAAAACTGTTTTTT.

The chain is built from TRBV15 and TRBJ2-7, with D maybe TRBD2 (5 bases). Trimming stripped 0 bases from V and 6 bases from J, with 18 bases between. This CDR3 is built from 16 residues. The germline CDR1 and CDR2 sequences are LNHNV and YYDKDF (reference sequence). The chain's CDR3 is CATSRERILQGSEQYF. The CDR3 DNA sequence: TGTGCCACCAGCAGAGAGCGGATTCTCCAAGGGAGCGAGCAGTACTTC.

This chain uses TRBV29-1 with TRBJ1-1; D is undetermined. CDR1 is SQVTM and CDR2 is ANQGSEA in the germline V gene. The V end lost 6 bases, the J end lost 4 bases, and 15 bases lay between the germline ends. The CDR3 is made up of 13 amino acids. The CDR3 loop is CSVSTFEGTEAFF. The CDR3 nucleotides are TGCAGCGTCTCGACATTCGAGGGCACTGAAGCTTTCTTT.

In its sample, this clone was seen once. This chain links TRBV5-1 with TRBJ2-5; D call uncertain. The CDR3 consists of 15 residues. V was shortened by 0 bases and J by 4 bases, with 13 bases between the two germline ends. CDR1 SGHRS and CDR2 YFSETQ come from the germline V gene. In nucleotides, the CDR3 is TGCGCCAGCAGCTTGGAGTACCCCCCGCGAGAGACCCAGTACTTC. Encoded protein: CASSLEYPPRETQYF.

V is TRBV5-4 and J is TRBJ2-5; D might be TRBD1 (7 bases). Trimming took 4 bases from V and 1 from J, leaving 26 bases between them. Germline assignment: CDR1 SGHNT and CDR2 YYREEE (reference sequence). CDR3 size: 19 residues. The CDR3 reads CASSHLWAGTDKTQETQYF. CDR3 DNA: TGTGCCAGCAGCCATCTTTGGGCGGGGACAGATAAGACCCAAGAGACCCAGTACTTC. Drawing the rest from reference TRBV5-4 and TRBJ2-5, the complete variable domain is ETGVTQSPTHLIKTRGQQVTLRCSSQSGHNTVSWYQQALGQGPQFIFQYYREEENGRGNFPPRFSGLQFPNYSSELNVNALELDDSALYLCASSHLWAGTDKTQETQYFGPGTRLLVL.

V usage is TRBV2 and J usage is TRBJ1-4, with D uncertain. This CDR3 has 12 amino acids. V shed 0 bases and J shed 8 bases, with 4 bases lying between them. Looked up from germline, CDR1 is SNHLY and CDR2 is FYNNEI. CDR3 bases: TGTGCCAGCAGTGAAGCGAGCGAAAAACTGTTTTTT. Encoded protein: CASSEASEKLFF.

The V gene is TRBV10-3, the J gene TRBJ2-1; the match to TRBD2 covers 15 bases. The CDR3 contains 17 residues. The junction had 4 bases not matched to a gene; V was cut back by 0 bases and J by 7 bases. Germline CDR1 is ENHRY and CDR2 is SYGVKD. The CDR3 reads CAISESGTSGRKNEQFF. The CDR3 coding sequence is TGTGCCATCAGTGAGTCCGGGACTAGCGGGAGGAAGAATGAGCAGTTCTTC.

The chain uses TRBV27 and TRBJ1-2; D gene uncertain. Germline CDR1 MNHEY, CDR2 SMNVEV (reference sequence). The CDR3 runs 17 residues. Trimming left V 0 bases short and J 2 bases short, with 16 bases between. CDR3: CASSLSPPGFINYGYTF. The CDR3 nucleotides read TGTGCCAGCAGTTTATCGCCCCCGGGATTTATAAACTATGGCTACACCTTC.

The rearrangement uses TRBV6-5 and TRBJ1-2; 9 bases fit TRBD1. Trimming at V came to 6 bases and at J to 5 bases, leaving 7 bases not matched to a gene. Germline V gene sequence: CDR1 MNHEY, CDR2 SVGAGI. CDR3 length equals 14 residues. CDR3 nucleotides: TGTGCCAGCAGGCTACAGGGGGCCGGGTATGGCTACACCTTC. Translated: CASRLQGAGYGYTF.

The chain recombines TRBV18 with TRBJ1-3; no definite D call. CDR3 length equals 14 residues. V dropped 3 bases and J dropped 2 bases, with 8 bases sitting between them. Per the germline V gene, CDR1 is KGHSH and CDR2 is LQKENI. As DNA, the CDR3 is TGTGCCAGCTCACCGGAACAGACTGGAAACACCATATATTTT. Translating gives CASSPEQTGNTIYF. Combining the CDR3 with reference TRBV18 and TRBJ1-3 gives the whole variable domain NAGVMQNPRHLVRRRGQEARLRCSPMKGHSHVYWYRQLPEEGLKFMVYLQKENIIDESGMPKERFSAEFPKEGPSILRIQQVVRGDSAAYFCASSPEQTGNTIYFGEGSWLTVV.